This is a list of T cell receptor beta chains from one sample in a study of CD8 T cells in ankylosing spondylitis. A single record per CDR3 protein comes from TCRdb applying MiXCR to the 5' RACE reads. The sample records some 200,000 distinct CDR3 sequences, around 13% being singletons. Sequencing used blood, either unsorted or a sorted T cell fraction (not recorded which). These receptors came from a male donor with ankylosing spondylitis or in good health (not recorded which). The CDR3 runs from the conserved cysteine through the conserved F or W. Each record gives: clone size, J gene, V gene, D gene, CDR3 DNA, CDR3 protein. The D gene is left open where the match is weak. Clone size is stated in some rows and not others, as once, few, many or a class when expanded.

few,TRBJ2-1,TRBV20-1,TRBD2,TGCAGTGCTAGTACTCTAGCGGGAAACTACAATGAGCAGTTCTTC,CSASTLAGNYNEQFF
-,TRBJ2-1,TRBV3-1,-,TGTGCCAGCAGCCACCTACGACTAGACAATGAGCAGTTCTTC,CASSHLRLDNEQFF
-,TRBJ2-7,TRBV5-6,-,TGTGCCAGCAGCTTGGCCCCGACCTCCTACGAGCAGTACTTC,CASSLAPTSYEQYF
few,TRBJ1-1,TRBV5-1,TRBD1,TGCGCCAGCAGCTTGGCCACGGACAGGGGGTGGACTGAAGCTTTCTTT,CASSLATDRGWTEAFF
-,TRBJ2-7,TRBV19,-,TGTGCCAGTAGTATGGGGGTCGGAGGGAACTACGAGCAGTACTTC,CASSMGVGGNYEQYF
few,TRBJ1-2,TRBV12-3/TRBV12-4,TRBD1,TGTGCCAGCAGTTTAGAAGGGGGCGATAATGGCTACACCTTC,CASSLEGGDNGYTF
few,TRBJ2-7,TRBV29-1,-,TGCAGCGTTGAAGTGGGCAGGGTCCACGAGCAGTACTTC,CSVEVGRVHEQYF
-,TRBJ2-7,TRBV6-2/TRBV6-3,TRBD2,TGTGCCAGCAGCTCTCTAATTTTCAGCGGGAGCTCCTACGAGCAGTACTTC,CASSSLIFSGSSYEQYF
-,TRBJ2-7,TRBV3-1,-,TGTGCCAGCAGCCAAGAACAGGGCAGCTCCTACGAGCAGTACTTC,CASSQEQGSSYEQYF
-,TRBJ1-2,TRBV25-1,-,TGTGCCAGCAGTGTCCAGGGGGGCTACACCTTC,CASSVQGGYTF
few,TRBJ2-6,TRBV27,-,TGTGCCAGCAGTCCAGACAGTAGCTCCTCTGGGGCCAACGTCCTGACTTTC,CASSPDSSSSGANVLTF
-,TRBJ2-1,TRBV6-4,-,TGTGCCAGCAGTGACGTTTCGGGATCGTCCTACAATGAGCAGTTCTTC,CASSDVSGSSYNEQFF
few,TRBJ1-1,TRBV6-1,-,TGTGCCAGCAGCGATACTACCGAAGGGAACACTGAAGCTTTCTTT,CASSDTTEGNTEAFF